The present TCR beta chain was sequenced within a study of metastatic and nonmetastatic thyroid tumors. Background on the study: Malignant and benign thyroid patients had repertoires compared in peripheral blood and tumor or nodule tissue.

Before thyroid surgery, none of the patients had received any treatment. Authors' methods: Construction of a distant-metastasis classifier for papillary thyroid cancer relied on CDR3 differences across clinicopathological groups. TCRdb recomputed clones from the PCR reads via MiXCR. The V and J calls and clone size are TCRdb's, not the authors'. The sample lists 30,000 or so clones; approximately 32% were seen once. With regard to this clone: Its antigen is as yet unknown.

Points from the study as a whole: For both blood and tumor, malignant thyroid tumors reportedly showed significantly higher TCR beta diversity than benign nodules did.

The CDR3 consists of 13 residues. Deletions cut 7 bases from V and 5 bases from J, with 11 bases between. Germline V gene sequence: CDR1 MRHNA, CDR2 SNTAGT. Sequencing was performed on blood. V usage is TRBV6-4 and J usage is TRBJ2-2, with a weak D call TRBD1 (5 bases). This TCR was recovered from a female donor with papillary thyroid cancer or a benign thyroid nodule (not recorded which). Some clones in this sample may be carry-over from other donors' samples. CDR3 DNA sequence: TGTGCCAGCAATCAGGGTGCTACCGGGGAGCTGTTTTTT. As protein: CASNQGATGELFF.